The T cell receptor beta chain described here comes from a study of blood T cell repertoires in COVID-19. Overall study context: T cells, B-cell-depleted T cells, or PBMCs provided the cDNA or gDNA that served as material.

The J segment lost 4 bases and the V segment lost 4 bases, leaving 2 bases of the junction unmatched. In germline, CDR1 is SGHTA, CDR2 FQGNSA. This CDR3 is built from 14 residues. In the original analysis: Estimation of nucleated cell counts was performed using reference gene primer amplification. Assay used: immunoSEQ multiplex PCR; TCRdb lists only in-frame clones, some missing. D and trimming were read from the DNA, whereas the V and J calls and clone size are those reported in that table. In the table there are about 50,000 clones, about 85% of which are singletons. This TCR was recovered from a human donor in a cohort sampled during active COVID-19. This chain joins TRBV7-2 and TRBJ2-7, with 12 nucleotides matching TRBD2. Sequencing was done on a sample of peripheral blood. This chain's CDR3 is CASSSTSGSYEQYF. DNA for the CDR3: TGTGCCAGCAGCTCGACTAGCGGGAGTTACGAGCAGTACTTC.